The TCR beta chain under discussion was sequenced for a study of shared clonotypes between healthy human individuals (dated by TCRdb to 2018 to 2020). Turning to the overall study: A couple of women and three men aged 18 to 49 years were included in the cohort. For each donor, CD4 naive and CD4 memory were each run on three plates, CD8 naive on two plates, and CD8 memory on one plate. To estimate repertoire size and how much clonotype sharing occurs between individuals, the study deeply sequenced the blood TCR repertoires of roughly 5 healthy adults. To increase sequencing depth and limit assay-specific biases, different laboratories used diverse techniques to prepare libraries and sequence TCR repertoires. Between about 0.8 and 9.5 billion PBMCs per donor were obtained by leukapheresis. What the work shows at the level of the full study, not this receptor alone: Estimated clonotype richness was generally larger for naive than for memory subsets. The genetic and exposure-history diversity represented was limited by the small number of donors. When four donors were compared, the shared fraction of clonotypes was about 5% for naive CD4, 3% to 4% for naive CD8, roughly 2.5% for memory CD4, and around 0.4% for memory CD8. Compared with non-shared clonotypes, clonotypes shared by all four sorted-subset donors had higher generation probabilities. Based on pairwise subsampling, the degree of clonotype sharing among donors was expected to be affected by sequencing depth. Rarefaction of sorted-subset datasets indicated incomplete sequencing despite the large sequencing depth. Sampling was limited to blood, and TCR repertoires in tissue likely differ from TCR repertoires in blood.

The donors were healthy, HIV-negative adults with no recently reported acute infections or vaccinations. Every donor was a Caucasian adult living in Nashville, Tennessee, USA. Magnetic negative selection was used to enrich CD4+ T cells, after which naive cells were positively selected on CD45RA and the negative fraction became the memory subset. Blood was obtained by leukapheresis, after which PBMCs were separated by Ficoll-Histopaque density gradient centrifugation and cryopreserved in liquid nitrogen vapor phase. Purity and quantity of every magnetically sorted T cell population were checked by analytical flow cytometry. Each sorted fraction had its genomic DNA isolated and then quantified by UV absorbance on a Nanodrop 2000c. On this clone itself: Its antigen is unknown. Qualities for individual bases were not recorded, and no much larger clone is one base off.

TCR CDR3 regions were amplified from genomic DNA by multiplex PCR using the deep immunoSEQ assay. For each cell subset, the extracted genomic DNA was distributed evenly across all wells of several immunoSEQ 96-well plates, and each plate served as one replicate. For sorted subsets, each replicate PCR was loaded with about 200 ng genomic DNA, equivalent to some 31,000 T cell genomes. Purified libraries were quantified with a Qubit 3.0 fluorometer, sized on a Bioanalyzer 2100, and re-quantified with the KAPA Library Quantification kit. Every immunoSEQ 96-well plate was sequenced on a separate single-read 150-cycle Illumina NextSeq 550 flow cell. The original pipeline was this. Because the immunoSEQ output held only junctional sequences and lacked quality scores, the filtering could not match the filtering applied to full-length reads. To assign V/J genes and CDR3, sequences were annotated against IMGT germline references using PyIR, a Python wrapper for IgBLAST v1.9. Reads were removed for weak V/J assignments (E-value above 1e-6), missing CDR3, stop codons, out-of-frame junctions, or ambiguous translated residues. V3J clonotypes were defined by identical inferred V gene, J gene, and CDR3 amino acid sequence. To compute the percentage overlap between repertoires, the number of shared unique clonotypes was divided by the size of the smaller repertoire. Repertoire richness was assessed with RTK rarefaction, the Chao1 estimator, and Recon v2.1 estimates of unobserved clonotypes. For all TCRbeta clonotypes obtained by the gDNA method from a few donors, generation probabilities were computed with OLGA. TCRdb provides this immuneACCESS table in a form limited to in-frame rearrangements. Some clones are lacking; in checked studies, under half of them reflect an unresolved V gene, and why the rest are absent is not known. The V and J calls and clone size come from that table; D and trimming were worked out from the DNA. In this sample the table shows about 530,000 clones, roughly 95% of which occur a single time. The ten largest make up 0.055% to 0.075% of the sample.

The CDR3 holds 17 amino acids from the cysteine to the phenylalanine. Only the CDR3 portion is preserved as DNA: 51 bases, with reading frame beginning at the first base. Trimming leaves V shorter by 3 bases and J shorter by 9 bases, with the junction holding 17 bases beyond the gene matches. Taken from the germline V gene (reference sequence), the CDR1 and CDR2 loops are MNHEY and SMNVEV. The receptor was isolated from a woman in her twenties or thirties in good health. In this chain, TRBV27 is recombined with TRBJ2-4; the central 7 bases match TRBD1. The sequenced sample was naive CD4+ T cells sorted from blood. This specimen's cell subset or site label, per the study, means: CD45RA+ positively selected. The base sequence is TGTGCCAGCAGTTTTACGGGACAGCTGAGCCTGTTCGTCATTCAGTACTTC. This sequence encodes CASSFTGQLSLFVIQYF.